These 17 T cell receptor beta chains were all obtained from the same sample, sequenced in a study of persistence of HIV-infected CD4 T cells. These receptors are not linked to any known antigen. This was the immunoSEQ version 4 assay in survey mode. Libraries were prepared by immunoSEQ multiplex PCR; TCRdb keeps only in-frame clonotypes and omits some of them. Of roughly 32,000 clones in the sample, approximately 80% were seen once. The stimulus was an HIV-1 Gag 15-mer peptide pool, roughly 1 ug/peptide/mL. CD40L/CD69 double-negative CD45RO-high memory CD4+ T cells were collected. Sequenced material: CD4+ T cells sorted from PBMCs after approximately 19-hour stimulation, taken from a patient who received antiretroviral therapy. Receptor source: an adult woman with HIV who was CMV-seropositive.

This chain links TRBV5-1 with TRBJ2-5, with a weak D call TRBD1 (6 bases). This CDR3 has 15 amino acids. Trimming removed 6 bases from V and 5 bases from J, with 20 bases in between. Germline V lookup: CDR1 SGHRS, CDR2 YFSETQ. CDR3 sequence (DNA): TGCGCCAGCACCCTCAGGGGCCTATTTTCCGAGACCCAGTACTTC. It is translated as CASTLRGLFSETQYF.

V is TRBV7-2 and J is TRBJ1-2; TRBD1 might be the D (6 bases). Trimming removed 1 base at V and 6 bases at J, with 15 bases between. Germline CDR1 SGHTA, CDR2 FQGNSA. The CDR3 totals 15 residues. The CDR3 sequence: CASSLEGGAINGYTF. The CDR3 DNA follows: TGTGCCAGCAGCTTAGAGGGGGGGGCCATAAATGGCTACACCTTC.

The V and J genes are TRBV2 and TRBJ2-7; D tentatively reads TRBD1 or TRBD2 (5 bases each). The CDR3 sequence is 15 residues long. V lost 5 bases, J lost 4 bases, and 18 bases lay in between. CDR1 SNHLY and CDR2 FYNNEI come from the germline V gene. The CDR3 DNA sequence: TGTGCCAGCAGTTTCCAGGACGGGGCAGAATACGAGCAGTACTTC. It yields the protein CASSFQDGAEYEQYF.

The rearrangement uses TRBV5-6 and TRBJ1-2, with 10 bases aligning to TRBD1. The CDR3 is made up of 14 amino acids. Trimming took 3 bases from V and 2 from J; bases not matched to a gene: 1. The germline V gene has CDR1 SGHDT and CDR2 YYEEEE. CDR3 sequence reads: CASSSDRGNYGYTF. The CDR3 bases are TGTGCCAGCAGCTCGGACAGGGGGAACTATGGCTACACCTTC.

The J gene is TRBJ1-3, the V gene TRBV18; D remains ambiguous. Germline values: CDR1 KGHSH, CDR2 LQKENI. Deletions cut 1 base from V and 2 bases from J, with 6 bases between. This CDR3 spans 14 amino acids. The CDR3 bases are TGTGCCAGCTCACCACGAGGTGCTGGAAACACCATATATTTT. Protein sequence: CASSPRGAGNTIYF.

With regard to this clone: In the same sample, other DNA sequences code for this CDR3. The chain employs TRBV5-1 and TRBJ2-2; TRBD2 is a possible D gene (6 bases). The CDR3 consists of 14 residues. The germline V gene has CDR1 SGHRS and CDR2 YFSETQ. Trimming stripped 4 bases from V and 1 base from J, with 8 bases between. The CDR3 DNA reads TGCGCCAGCAGCACGGGGGAGAACACCGGGGAGCTGTTTTTT. Amino acids: CASSTGENTGELFF.

This clone was observed once. The rearrangement links TRBV27 to TRBJ2-5; the match to TRBD1 covers 12 bases. Trimming at V came to 5 bases and at J to 4 bases, leaving 5 bases not matched to a gene. This CDR3 contains 15 residues. Germline CDR1 is MNHEY and CDR2 is SMNVEV (reference sequence). CDR3 amino acids: CASSLGTGGVETQYF. In DNA form, the CDR3 reads TGTGCCAGCAGTCTCGGGACAGGGGGCGTAGAGACCCAGTACTTC.

Only a few counts were recorded for this clone. The chain links TRBV29-1 to TRBJ2-5; 7 nucleotides match TRBD1. Unmatched junction bases numbered 4, after V lost 4 bases and J lost 5 bases. Germline CDR1 reads SQVTM; CDR2 reads ANQGSEA. The CDR3 has 12 amino acids. CDR3 in DNA: TGCAGCGTTGCACAGGGGCTGGAGACCCAGTACTTC. Residues: CSVAQGLETQYF.

The V call is TRBV12-3 or TRBV12-4, the J call TRBJ1-2; D gene uncertain. V was clipped by 6 bases and J by 3 bases, with 8 bases between them. The CDR3 is made up of 12 amino acids. The CDR3 DNA reads TGTGCCAGCAGCCCCCGGGACTATGGCTACACCTTC. This gives the protein CASSPRDYGYTF.

The V gene is TRBV6-5, the J gene TRBJ1-1; D is perhaps TRBD1 (6 bases). The CDR3 totals 13 residues. The V end was cut by 5 bases, the J end by 1 base, with 8 bases between. Germline V lookup: CDR1 MNHEY, CDR2 SVGAGI. This CDR3 reads CASSKGQNTEAFF. In DNA, the CDR3 is TGTGCCAGCAGTAAGGGACAGAACACTGAAGCTTTCTTT.

This clone was observed once. J is TRBJ1-5 and V is TRBV27, with 7 bases aligning to TRBD1. The CDR3 covers 13 residues. Germline trimming cut 8 bases from V and 5 bases from J; bases unmatched to any gene: 6. Germline CDR1 reads MNHEY; CDR2 reads SMNVEV (reference sequence). The CDR3 is CASGGTVDQPQHF. The DNA for the CDR3 is TGTGCCAGCGGAGGGACAGTGGATCAGCCCCAGCATTTT.

V gene TRBV11-3 combines with J gene TRBJ1-1, with 7 nucleotides matching TRBD1. This CDR3 is built from 15 residues. CDR1 is SGHNT and CDR2 is YENEEA in the germline V gene. V lost 2 bases and J lost 1; bases outside the gene matches: 4. The CDR3: CASSLTTGENTEAFF. The DNA of the CDR3 is TGTGCCAGCAGCTTAACTACAGGGGAGAACACTGAAGCTTTCTTT.

The chain couples TRBV18 to TRBJ2-3, with unresolved D. The length of the CDR3 is 14 residues. Deletions cut 0 bases from V and 2 bases from J, with 6 bases between. CDR1 and CDR2 (germline): KGHSH, LQKENI. CDR3 bases: TGTGCCAGCTCACCACCCAGTCACACAGATACGCAGTATTTT. This gives the protein CASSPPSHTDTQYF.

J is TRBJ2-3 and V is TRBV19; TRBD1 agrees at 11 bases. In germline, CDR1 is LNHDA, CDR2 SQIVND (reference sequence). Trimming cost V 9 bases and J 3 bases; bases outside gene matches: 11. This CDR3 is 16 amino acids long. The CDR3 nucleotides read TGTGCCAGCCGGGACAGGGGGTCCCTGTGGACAGATACGCAGTATTTT. As protein: CASRDRGSLWTDTQYF.

The gene calls are TRBV7-9 and TRBJ2-7, with 7 positions matching TRBD1. The CDR3 contains 14 residues. Trimming took 4 bases from V and 2 from J; bases not matched to a gene: 5. The V gene's germline CDR1 is SEHNR and CDR2 FQNEAQ (reference sequence). The CDR3 nucleotides read TGTGCCAGCAGCTCTAGGGGACAGACCTACGAGCAGTACTTC. Its translation: CASSSRGQTYEQYF.

The rearrangement joins TRBV5-1 to TRBJ1-2, with no clear D. Trimming shortened V by 0 bases and J by 1 base, and 16 bases separated the two germline ends. From germline, CDR1 is SGHRS and CDR2 YFSETQ. The length of the CDR3 is 17 residues. CDR3 coding DNA: TGCGCCAGCAGCTTGGACCGACCTAACAGCTTTAACTATGGCTACACCTTC. It specifies CASSLDRPNSFNYGYTF.

This chain links TRBV6-1 with TRBJ2-3; 7 bases align to TRBD1. V lost 6 bases and J lost 0; bases outside the gene matches: 6. This CDR3 has 15 residues. Germline lookup yields CDR1 MNHNS and CDR2 SASEGT. This CDR3 reads CASSRDRASTDTQYF. The CDR3 DNA reads as TGTGCCAGCAGCCGCGACAGGGCTAGCACAGATACGCAGTATTTT.